Sequencing of this TCR beta chain was carried out in a study of cytomegalovirus exposure and HLA in healthy donors. Study-level points and caveats: Some V segments could not be told apart, so they were left out, TRBV6-2 and TRBV6-3 among them. Later analysis reportedly placed an Asian-associated ancestry cluster below the roughly 630-donor mean in N-insertions. For TCR beta chains, V- and J-gene trimming was later linked to a missense DCLRE1C variant.

Primers: 60 Vbeta forward and 13 Jbeta reverse. Assay used: immunoSEQ multiplex PCR; TCRdb lists only in-frame clones, some missing. The sample holds fewer than 250,000 clones, about 84% seen once. As for this clone: Its antigen is still unknown.

From germline, CDR1 is MGHRA and CDR2 YSYEKL. The CDR3 totals 17 residues. Trimming at V came to 4 bases and at J to 3 bases, leaving 12 bases not matched to a gene. The sample consisted of PBMCs. This sequence joins TRBV4-1 and TRBJ2-7; 10 positions agree with TRBD2. The receptor's source is a human donor in good health. The CDR3 region has the DNA TGCGCCAGCAGCCGGGCCCCCTCGGCTAGCGGGAGCTACGAGCAGTACTTC. Translation gives CASSRAPSASGSYEQYF.